Given below is one T cell receptor (beta chain) in context. Its antigen is as yet unknown. The authors ran a second PCR of roughly 7 to 11 cycles using a sample-barcoded 5' primer and a J-beta primer mix. Individual samples furnished no less than 3 million CDR3-containing paired-end reads apiece. MiXCR was run by TCRdb on the 5' RACE reads, yielding one entry per CDR3 protein. The sample carries hundreds of thousands of distinct CDR3 sequences, 58% recorded once. No fewer than 6 micrograms of total RNA were isolated from every sample. This entry belongs to a study of blood T cells in healthy people across ages. General observations from the study: Roughly linear declines in TCR beta diversity per million T cells occurred with age. Leaving the PBMCs unsorted stopped any conclusive comparison of naive versus antigen-experienced cells.

Sequences were obtained from blood. The source is a man younger than 40 in good health.

CDR3 bases: TGTGCCACCAGCGCTAACCTCCGGGACAGGGGGCTCTCTAACTATGGCTACACCTTC. This translates into CATSANLRDRGLSNYGYTF. The chain joins TRBV15 to TRBJ1-2, with 12 bases matching TRBD1. V lost 5 bases and J lost 0; bases outside the gene matches: 13. The CDR3 has 19 amino acids. Germline CDR1 reads LNHNV; CDR2 reads YYDKDF (reference sequence).